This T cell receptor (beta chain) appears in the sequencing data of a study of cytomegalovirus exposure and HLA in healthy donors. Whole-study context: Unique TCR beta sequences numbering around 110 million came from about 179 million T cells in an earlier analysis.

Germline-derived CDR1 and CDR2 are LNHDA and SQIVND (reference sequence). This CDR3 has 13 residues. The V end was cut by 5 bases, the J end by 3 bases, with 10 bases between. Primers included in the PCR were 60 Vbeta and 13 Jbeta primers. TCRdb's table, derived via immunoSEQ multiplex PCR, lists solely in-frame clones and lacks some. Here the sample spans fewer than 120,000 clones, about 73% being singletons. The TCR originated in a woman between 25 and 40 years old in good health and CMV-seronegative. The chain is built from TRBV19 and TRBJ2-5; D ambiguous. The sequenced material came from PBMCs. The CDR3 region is CASSRRQEETQYF. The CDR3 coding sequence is TGTGCCAGTAGTCGCCGACAAGAAGAGACCCAGTACTTC. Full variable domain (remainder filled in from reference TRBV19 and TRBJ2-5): DGGITQSPKYLFRKEGQNVTLSCEQNLNHDAMYWYRQDPGQGLRLIYYSQIVNDFQKGDIAEGYSVSREKKESFPLTVTSAQKNPTAFYLCASSRRQEETQYFGPGTRLLVL.